This note documents a single T cell receptor beta chain sequence. CDR3 length equals 15 residues. CDR1 and CDR2 from the germline V gene are MNHEY and SVGAGI. V lost 2 bases, J lost 5 bases, and 15 bases lay in between. This record belongs to a study of technical replicates of blood from several donors. Produced via immunoSEQ multiplex PCR; TCRdb's table is partial and in-frame only. The table has 80,000 or so clones, more than 95% seen once. This receptor was taken from a human donor in good health. Sequences were obtained from T cells isolated from PBMCs. The chain carries TRBV6-5 and TRBJ2-5; possible D gene TRBD2, 5 bases. The CDR3 is CASSYDVRGGETQYF. The CDR3 DNA reads as TGTGCCAGCAGTTACGACGTTCGGGGTGGCGAGACCCAGTACTTC.